The 29 T cell receptor beta chains below come from one sample, sequenced in a study of blood T cell repertoires in COVID-19. Measured with immunoSEQ multiplex PCR; TCRdb has only the in-frame clones, and not every one. This sample has 310,000 or so clones, with around 83% found just once. The sequenced sample consisted of peripheral blood. Source of these receptors: a woman in her fifties or sixties with acute or convalescent COVID-19.

The rearrangement uses TRBV19 and TRBJ2-6; 8 bases map to TRBD1. Trimming cost V 4 bases and J 2 bases; bases outside gene matches: 4. This CDR3 spans 16 amino acids. The germline V gene has CDR1 LNHDA and CDR2 SQIVND (reference sequence). CDR3 in DNA: TGTGCCAGTAGTAGGCAGGGGGCAGCTGGGGCCAACGTCCTGACTTTC. Amino acid sequence: CASSRQGAAGANVLTF.

The chain couples TRBV6-5 to TRBJ2-3; D gene ambiguous. Trimming took 5 bases from V and 4 from J, leaving 7 bases between them. Germline CDR1 and CDR2: MNHEY and SVGAGI. CDR3 length equals 12 residues. This CDR3 reads CASSRSADTQYF. Written as DNA, the CDR3 is TGTGCCAGCAGTCGGAGTGCAGATACGCAGTATTTT.

V gene TRBV13 combines with J gene TRBJ1-4; TRBD1 might be the D (5 bases). The CDR3 runs to 15 residues. Between the trimmed V and J ends, which lost 1 base and 7 bases, there was a span of 13 bases. Germline CDR1 reads PRHDT; CDR2 reads FYEKMQ (reference sequence). CDR3 in DNA: TGTGCCAGCAGCTTAGTAGTGGGGCATGGTGAAAAACTGTTTTTT. It yields the protein CASSLVVGHGEKLFF.

V and J are TRBV19 and TRBJ2-1; 7 bases fit TRBD1. The CDR3 consists of 15 residues. Trimming took 1 base from V and 15 from J; bases not matched to a gene: 15. Per germline, CDR1 LNHDA and CDR2 SQIVND (reference sequence). CDR3 residues: CASSIVPLHDRAPFF. As DNA, the CDR3 is TGTGCCAGTAGTATAGTCCCACTCCACGACAGGGCCCCGTTCTTC. The full variable domain, completed using reference TRBV19 and TRBJ2-1, is DGGITQSPKYLFRKEGQNVTLSCEQNLNHDAMYWYRQDPGQGLRLIYYSQIVNDFQKGDIAEGYSVSREKKESFPLTVTSAQKNPTAFYLCASSIVPLHDRAPFFGPGTRLTVL.

This chain links TRBV5-4 with TRBJ1-2, with 7 bases fitting TRBD1. The ends lost 5 bases at V and 2 bases at J; junction bases unmatched: 6. The CDR3 length is 14 residues. In germline, CDR1 is SGHNT, CDR2 YYREEE (reference sequence). The DNA of the CDR3 is TGTGCCAGCAGGTCCCTACAGGGGAACTATGGCTACACCTTC. Protein sequence: CASRSLQGNYGYTF.

The chain recombines TRBV9 with TRBJ2-5; TRBD2 matches 11 bases. Germline V gene lookup returns CDR1 SGDLS and CDR2 YYNGEE. The trim removed 3 bases at V and 4 bases at J, leaving 14 bases unmatched. This CDR3 is 18 amino acids long. CDR3 amino acids: CASSAGATSGSRGETQYF. DNA of the CDR3: TGTGCCAGCAGCGCGGGGGCTACTAGCGGGAGCAGGGGAGAGACCCAGTACTTC. Using reference TRBV9 and TRBJ2-5 for the parts outside the CDR3, the full variable domain is DSGVTQTPKHLITATGQRVTLRCSPRSGDLSVYWYQQSLDQGLQFLIQYYNGEERAKGNILERFSAQQFPDLHSELNLSSLELGDSALYFCASSAGATSGSRGETQYFGPGTRLLVL.

V is TRBV7-2 and J is TRBJ2-7; TRBD2 matches 9 bases. The trim removed 1 base at V and 2 bases at J, leaving 9 bases unmatched. Germline V gene lookup returns CDR1 SGHTA and CDR2 FQGNSA. The CDR3 consists of 17 residues. CDR3 sequence (DNA): TGTGCCAGCAGCTTAGGACTATCTAGCGGGATCCCCTACGAGCAGTACTTC. Residues: CASSLGLSSGIPYEQYF.

The rearrangement joins TRBV5-1 to TRBJ2-5; D uncertain. Germline assignment: CDR1 SGHRS and CDR2 YFSETQ. This CDR3 is built from 13 residues. Trimming shortened V by 4 bases and J by 2 bases, and 9 bases separated the two germline ends. The CDR3 sequence is CASSQIYQETQYF. CDR3 sequence (DNA): TGCGCCAGCAGCCAAATCTATCAAGAGACCCAGTACTTC.

The CDR3 sequence: CASSFGRDTGELFF. In nucleotides, the CDR3 is TGTGCCAGCAGTTTCGGGAGGGACACCGGGGAGCTGTTTTTT. The chain joins TRBV27 to TRBJ2-2; 8 positions agree with TRBD2. This CDR3 spans 14 amino acids. V was clipped by 3 bases and J by 3 bases; unmatched bases: 0. Germline assignment: CDR1 MNHEY and CDR2 SMNVEV (reference sequence).

This sequence joins TRBV5-4 and TRBJ2-1; D might be TRBD2 (5 bases). V was pared by 4 bases and J by 6 bases, with 17 bases between. This CDR3 has 15 residues. Per germline, CDR1 SGHNT and CDR2 YYREEE (reference sequence). The chain's CDR3 is CASSLPGNDGNEQFF. The DNA for the CDR3 is TGTGCCAGCAGCCTGCCCGGGAATGATGGCAATGAGCAGTTCTTC.

The chain carries TRBV7-9 and TRBJ2-3; the D gene is possibly TRBD2 (6 bases). Trimming stripped 3 bases from V and 8 bases from J, with 18 bases between. CDR3 length equals 15 residues. Germline V gives CDR1 SEHNR, CDR2 FQNEAQ (reference sequence). CDR3 in DNA: TGTGCCAGCAGCTTGGGAGGTCTTATCCAGGGTACGCAGTATTTT. It encodes CASSLGGLIQGTQYF. The entire variable domain, with the rest obtained from reference TRBV7-9 and TRBJ2-3, is as follows: DTGVSQNPRHKITKRGQNVTFRCDPISEHNRLYWYRQTLGQGPEFLTYFQNEAQLEKSRLLSDRFSAERPKGSFSTLEIQRTEQGDSAMYLCASSLGGLIQGTQYFGPGTRLTVL.

The V and J genes are TRBV7-9 and TRBJ2-7; TRBD1 aligns across 10 bases. The CDR3 sequence is 17 residues long. Germline V gene data show CDR1 as SEHNR and CDR2 as FQNEAQ (reference sequence). Unmatched junction bases numbered 10, after V lost 4 bases and J lost 1 base. The CDR3 reads CASSWAMTGGSSYEQYF. CDR3 coding DNA: TGTGCCAGCAGCTGGGCTATGACAGGGGGCTCATCCTACGAGCAGTACTTC.

This rearrangement joins TRBV4-2 to TRBJ2-4; 13 bases map to TRBD2. This CDR3 region has 17 residues. Trimming removed 4 bases from V and 9 bases from J; junction bases left unmatched: 12. CDR1 is LGHNA, CDR2 YNFKEQ, per germline. CDR3 nucleotide sequence: TGTGCCAGCAGCCGCGGGACTAGCGGGGAGGGGGAGGGCATTCAGTACTTC. It encodes CASSRGTSGEGEGIQYF.

The chain links TRBV19 to TRBJ1-4, with 10 bases lining up with TRBD1. V trimming: 8 bases; J trimming: 4 bases; junction bases outside the gene matches: 1. Germline-derived CDR1 and CDR2 are LNHDA and SQIVND (reference sequence). The CDR3 has 13 residues. As DNA, the CDR3 is TGTGCCAGTCGGGACAGGGGTAATGAAAAACTGTTTTTT. It yields the protein CASRDRGNEKLFF.

This clone has more than one count but fewer than ten. The gene calls are TRBV24-1 and TRBJ2-2, with 8 bases aligning to TRBD1. This CDR3 is 16 amino acids long. Germline V gene sequence: CDR1 KGHDR, CDR2 SFDVKD. The trim removed 2 bases at V and 4 bases at J, leaving 5 bases unmatched. The CDR3 reads CATSDYRQGATGELFF. In DNA, the CDR3 is TGTGCCACCAGTGATTACCGGCAGGGGGCCACCGGGGAGCTGTTTTTT.

The rearrangement uses TRBV4-1 and TRBJ1-1; maybe TRBD1 (5 bases). V lost 4 bases and J lost 0, with 12 bases in between. There are 15 residues in the CDR3. The germline CDR1 and CDR2 sequences are MGHRA and YSYEKL. Here the CDR3 reads CASSRMTAMNTEAFF. Here the CDR3 DNA reads TGCGCCAGCAGCCGGATGACAGCGATGAACACTGAAGCTTTCTTT.

The J gene is TRBJ2-1, the V gene TRBV11-2; perhaps TRBD2 as D (5 bases). The CDR3 spans 15 residues. Germline CDR1 reads SGHAT; CDR2 reads FQNNGV. Trimming stripped 6 bases from V and 0 bases from J, with 12 bases between. This chain's CDR3 is CASSWARGSYNEQFF. CDR3 coding DNA: TGTGCCAGCAGTTGGGCTCGGGGCTCCTACAATGAGCAGTTCTTC.

The V call is TRBV5-1, the J call TRBJ1-1; 7 bases align to TRBD1. Per the germline V gene, CDR1 is SGHRS and CDR2 is YFSETQ. V gave up 4 bases and J gave up 0 bases; unmatched junction bases: 3. This CDR3 is built from 14 residues. The CDR3 loop reads CASSVGQLNTEAFF. The CDR3 bases are TGCGCCAGCAGCGTGGGACAGCTGAACACTGAAGCTTTCTTT.

The genes are TRBV27 and TRBJ2-3, with 12 bases aligning to TRBD2. Looked up from germline, CDR1 is MNHEY and CDR2 is SMNVEV (reference sequence). The junction had 6 bases not matched to a gene; V was cut back by 8 bases and J by 0 bases. The length of the CDR3 is 16 residues. For the CDR3, the DNA is TGTGCCAGCTCAAGGACTAGCGGGGCTAGCACAGATACGCAGTATTTT. Translating gives CASSRTSGASTDTQYF.

This clone was found once. The V gene is TRBV24-1, the J gene TRBJ2-2, with D tentatively TRBD1 (5 bases). This CDR3 is 15 amino acids long. Between the trimmed V and J ends, which lost 3 bases and 0 bases, there was a span of 7 bases. Germline loops: CDR1 KGHDR, CDR2 SFDVKD. The CDR3 region is CATSDVTANTGELFF. The DNA for the CDR3 is TGTGCCACCAGTGATGTGACAGCGAACACCGGGGAGCTGTTTTTT.

V is TRBV20-1 and J is TRBJ1-6, with D perhaps TRBD1 (5 bases). Germline CDR1 reads DFQATT; CDR2 reads SNEGSKA (reference sequence). Trimming took off 3 bases at V and 0 bases at J, with 12 bases between the two ends. The CDR3 contains 16 residues. This chain's CDR3 is CSASNSGRSYNSPLHF. The CDR3 DNA is TGCAGTGCTAGTAACTCAGGGCGCTCCTATAATTCACCCCTCCACTTT.

The CDR3, as DNA: TGTGCCAGTAACTTTTTTAGTGGCAATCAGCCCCAGCATTTT. Translation: CASNFFSGNQPQHF. The chain carries TRBV19 and TRBJ1-5, with D uncertain. Looked up from germline, CDR1 is LNHDA and CDR2 is SQIVND (reference sequence). This CDR3 contains 14 residues. The V gene lost 7 bases and the J gene lost 2 bases, with 12 bases spanning the gap.

CDR3 nucleotide sequence: TGTGCCAGCAGCCCGAACGGACTAGCGGGCAATGAGCAGTTCTTC. Its translation: CASSPNGLAGNEQFF. The chain joins TRBV4-2 to TRBJ2-1, with 11 bases aligning to TRBD2. The CDR3 loop spans 15 amino acids. V lost 4 bases to trimming and J lost 6 bases; unmatched junction nucleotides: 5. In germline, CDR1 is LGHNA, CDR2 YNFKEQ.

The rearrangement uses TRBV11-2 and TRBJ2-5; possible D gene TRBD1, 5 bases. V was cut by 7 bases and J by 3 bases, with 15 bases left in between. Germline values: CDR1 SGHAT, CDR2 FQNNGV. The CDR3 has 14 residues. The CDR3 region is CASTRWGKKETQYF. DNA for the CDR3: TGTGCCAGCACCAGATGGGGCAAAAAAGAGACCCAGTACTTC.

J is TRBJ2-1 and V is TRBV7-3; D may be TRBD1 (6 bases). Trimming shortened V by 5 bases and J by 4 bases, and 15 bases separated the two germline ends. There are 15 residues in the CDR3. Germline loops: CDR1 SGHTA, CDR2 FQGTGA. The CDR3, as DNA: TGTGCCAGCAGCCCCGGACTGGGGGCATACAATGAGCAGTTCTTC. It encodes CASSPGLGAYNEQFF.

In its sample, this clone was seen a few times. J is TRBJ1-3 and V is TRBV7-9, with TRBD1 as a possible D gene (5 bases). Trimming left V 3 bases short and J 5 bases short, with 11 bases between. The germline V gene has CDR1 SEHNR and CDR2 FQNEAQ (reference sequence). The CDR3 runs to 14 residues. CDR3 sequence reads: CASSFQGARNTIYF. The CDR3 DNA follows: TGTGCCAGCAGCTTTCAAGGGGCCCGAAACACCATATATTTT. The whole variable domain, filled in from reference TRBV7-9 and TRBJ1-3, reads DTGVSQNPRHKITKRGQNVTFRCDPISEHNRLYWYRQTLGQGPEFLTYFQNEAQLEKSRLLSDRFSAERPKGSFSTLEIQRTEQGDSAMYLCASSFQGARNTIYFGEGSWLTVV.

V gene TRBV6-5 combines with J gene TRBJ1-2, with D possibly matching TRBD1 (5 bases). The ends were cut back, 5 bases at V and 3 bases at J, with 16 bases in the middle. Germline V CDR1 and CDR2: MNHEY, SVGAGI. This CDR3 region has 15 residues. The CDR3 loop is CASSTGTLWDYGYTF. The CDR3 DNA reads as TGTGCCAGCAGTACTGGGACTCTATGGGACTATGGCTACACCTTC.

V and J are TRBV29-1 and TRBJ2-7, with 7 bases that match TRBD2. This CDR3 has 15 amino acids. Trimming took 4 bases from V and 4 from J; bases not matched to a gene: 13. Germline loops: CDR1 SQVTM, CDR2 ANQGSEA. CDR3 loop: CSVVLMRESEYEQYF. The CDR3 DNA sequence: TGCAGCGTTGTTTTGATGCGGGAGAGCGAATACGAGCAGTACTTC.

The V and J genes are TRBV28 and TRBJ1-1, with D possibly TRBD1 on 5 matching bases. Looked up from germline, CDR1 is MDHEN and CDR2 is SYDVKM. The CDR3 consists of 12 residues. V gave up 9 bases and J gave up 3 bases, with 11 bases separating them. The CDR3 loop reads CASTSGYTEAFF. The CDR3 region has the DNA TGTGCCAGTACGTCAGGGTACACTGAAGCTTTCTTT.